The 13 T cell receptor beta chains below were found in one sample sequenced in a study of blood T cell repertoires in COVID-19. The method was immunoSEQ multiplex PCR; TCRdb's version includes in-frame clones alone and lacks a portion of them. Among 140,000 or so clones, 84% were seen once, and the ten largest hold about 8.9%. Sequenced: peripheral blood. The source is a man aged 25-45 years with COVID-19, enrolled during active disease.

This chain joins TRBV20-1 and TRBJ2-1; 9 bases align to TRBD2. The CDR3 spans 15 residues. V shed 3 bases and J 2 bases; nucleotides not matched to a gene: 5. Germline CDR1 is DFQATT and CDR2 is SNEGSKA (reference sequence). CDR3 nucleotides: TGCAGTGCTAGTGATAGCGGGAGCCCCTACAATGAGCAGTTCTTC. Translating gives CSASDSGSPYNEQFF.

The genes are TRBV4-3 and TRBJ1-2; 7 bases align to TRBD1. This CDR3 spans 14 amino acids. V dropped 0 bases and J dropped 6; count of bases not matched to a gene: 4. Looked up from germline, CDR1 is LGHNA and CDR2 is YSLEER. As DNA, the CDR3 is TGCGCCAGCAGCCAAGAAGGGGGCCCCCATGGCTACACCTTC. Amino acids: CASSQEGGPHGYTF.

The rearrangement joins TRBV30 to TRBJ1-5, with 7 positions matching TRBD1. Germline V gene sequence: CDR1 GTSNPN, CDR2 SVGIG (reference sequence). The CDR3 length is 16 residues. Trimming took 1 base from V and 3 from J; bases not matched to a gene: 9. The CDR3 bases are TGTGCCTGGAGTGGCCCCCTGACAGGGTCCAATCAGCCCCAGCATTTT. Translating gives CAWSGPLTGSNQPQHF.

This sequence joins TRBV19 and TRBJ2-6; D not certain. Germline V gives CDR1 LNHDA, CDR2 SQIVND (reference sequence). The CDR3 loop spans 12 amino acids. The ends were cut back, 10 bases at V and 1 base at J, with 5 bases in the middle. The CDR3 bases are TGTGCCATCGGTTCTGGGGCCAACGTCCTGACTTTC. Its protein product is CAIGSGANVLTF. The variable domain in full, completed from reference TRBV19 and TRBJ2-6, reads DGGITQSPKYLFRKEGQNVTLSCEQNLNHDAMYWYRQDPGQGLRLIYYSQIVNDFQKGDIAEGYSVSREKKESFPLTVTSAQKNPTAFYLCAIGSGANVLTFGAGSRLTVL.

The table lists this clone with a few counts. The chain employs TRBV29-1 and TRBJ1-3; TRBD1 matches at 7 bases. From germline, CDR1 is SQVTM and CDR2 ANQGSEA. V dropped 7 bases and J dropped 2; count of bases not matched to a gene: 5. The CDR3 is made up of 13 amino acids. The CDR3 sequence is CSARGPTGNTIYF. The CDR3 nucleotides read TGCAGCGCTAGGGGGCCCACTGGAAACACCATATATTTT.

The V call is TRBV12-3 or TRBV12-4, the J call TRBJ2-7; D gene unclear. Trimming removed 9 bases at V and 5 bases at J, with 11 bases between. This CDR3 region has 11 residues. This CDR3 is CASGTFHEQYF. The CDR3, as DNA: TGTGCCAGTGGTACATTCCACGAGCAGTACTTC.

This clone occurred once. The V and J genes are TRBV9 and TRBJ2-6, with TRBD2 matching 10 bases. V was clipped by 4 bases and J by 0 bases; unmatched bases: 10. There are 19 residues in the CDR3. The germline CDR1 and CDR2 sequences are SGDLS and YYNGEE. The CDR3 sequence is CASSPRLAGEFSGANVLTF. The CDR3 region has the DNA TGTGCCAGCAGCCCAAGGCTAGCGGGAGAATTCTCTGGGGCCAACGTCCTGACTTTC.

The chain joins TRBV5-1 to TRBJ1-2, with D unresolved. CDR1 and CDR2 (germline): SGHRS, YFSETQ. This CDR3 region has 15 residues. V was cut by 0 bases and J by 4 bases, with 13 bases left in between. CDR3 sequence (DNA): TGCGCCAGCAGCTTGGTAACAGCCCCAACCTATGGCTACACCTTC. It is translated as CASSLVTAPTYGYTF.

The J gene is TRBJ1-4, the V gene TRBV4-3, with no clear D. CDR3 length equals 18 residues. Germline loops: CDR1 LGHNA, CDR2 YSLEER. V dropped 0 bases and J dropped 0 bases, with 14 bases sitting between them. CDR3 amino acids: CASSQDLTTITTNEKLFF. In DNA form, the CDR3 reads TGCGCCAGCAGCCAAGATCTTACGACTATTACAACTAATGAAAAACTGTTTTTT.

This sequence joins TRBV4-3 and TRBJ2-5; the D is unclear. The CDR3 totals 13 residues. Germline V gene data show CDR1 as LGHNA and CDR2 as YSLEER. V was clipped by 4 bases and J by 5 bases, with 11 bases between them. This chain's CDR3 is CASSPHTMETQYF. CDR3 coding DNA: TGCGCCAGCAGCCCCCACACGATGGAGACCCAGTACTTC.

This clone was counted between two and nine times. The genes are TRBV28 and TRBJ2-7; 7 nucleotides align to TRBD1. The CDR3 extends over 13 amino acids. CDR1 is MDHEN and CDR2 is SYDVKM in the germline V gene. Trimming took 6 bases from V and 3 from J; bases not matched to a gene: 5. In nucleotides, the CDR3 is TGTGCCAGCAGGAGACAGGGAGACTACGAGCAGTACTTC. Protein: CASRRQGDYEQYF. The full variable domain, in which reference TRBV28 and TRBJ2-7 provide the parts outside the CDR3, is DVKVTQSSRYLVKRTGEKVFLECVQDMDHENMFWYRQDPGLGLRLIYFSYDVKMKEKGDIPEGYSVSREKKERFSLILESASTNQTSMYLCASRRQGDYEQYFGPGTRLTVT.

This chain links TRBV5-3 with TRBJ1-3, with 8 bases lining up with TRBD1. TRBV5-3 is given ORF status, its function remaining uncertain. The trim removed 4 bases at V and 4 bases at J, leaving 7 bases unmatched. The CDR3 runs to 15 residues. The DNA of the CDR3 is TGTGCCAGAAGCCCCCCCCAGGGGGCCGGAAACACCATATATTTT. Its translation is CARSPPQGAGNTIYF.

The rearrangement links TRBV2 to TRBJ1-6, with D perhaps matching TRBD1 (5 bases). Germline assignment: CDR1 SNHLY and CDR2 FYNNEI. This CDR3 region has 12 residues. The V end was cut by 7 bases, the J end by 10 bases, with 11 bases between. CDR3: CASTGQGSPLHF. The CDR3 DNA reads TGTGCCAGCACCGGCCAGGGATCACCCCTCCACTTT.